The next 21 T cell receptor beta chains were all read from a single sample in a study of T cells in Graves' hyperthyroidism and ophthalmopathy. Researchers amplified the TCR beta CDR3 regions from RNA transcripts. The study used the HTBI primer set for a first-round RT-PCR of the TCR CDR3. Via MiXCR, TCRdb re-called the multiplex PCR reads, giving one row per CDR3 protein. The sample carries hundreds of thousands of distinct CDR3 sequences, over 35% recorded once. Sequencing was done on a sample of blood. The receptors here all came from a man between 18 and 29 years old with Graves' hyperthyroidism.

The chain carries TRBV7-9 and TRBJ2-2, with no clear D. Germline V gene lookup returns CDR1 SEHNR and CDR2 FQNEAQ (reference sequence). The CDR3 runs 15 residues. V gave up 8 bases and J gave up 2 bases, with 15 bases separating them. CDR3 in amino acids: CASPEIRANTGELFF. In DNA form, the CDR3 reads TGTGCCAGCCCCGAGATTCGGGCCAACACCGGGGAGCTGTTTTTT.

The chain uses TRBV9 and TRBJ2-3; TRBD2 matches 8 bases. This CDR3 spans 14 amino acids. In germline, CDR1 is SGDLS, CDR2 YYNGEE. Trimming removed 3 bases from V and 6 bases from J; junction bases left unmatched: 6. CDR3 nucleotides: TGTGCCAGCAGCGCGAGCGGGGGAGTGGATACGCAGTATTTT. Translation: CASSASGGVDTQYF.

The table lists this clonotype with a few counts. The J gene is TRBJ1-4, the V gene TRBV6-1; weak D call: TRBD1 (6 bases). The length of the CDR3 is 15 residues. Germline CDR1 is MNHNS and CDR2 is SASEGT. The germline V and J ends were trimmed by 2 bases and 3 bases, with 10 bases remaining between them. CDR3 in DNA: TGTGCCAGCAGTGAAAGAAAGGGGGCTAATGAAAAACTGTTTTTT. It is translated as CASSERKGANEKLFF.

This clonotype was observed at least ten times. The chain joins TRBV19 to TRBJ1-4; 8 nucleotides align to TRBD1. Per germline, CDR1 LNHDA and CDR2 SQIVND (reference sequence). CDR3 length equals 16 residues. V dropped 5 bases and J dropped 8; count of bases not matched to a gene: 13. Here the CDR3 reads CASSWGADRGGEKLFF. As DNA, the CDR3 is TGTGCCAGTAGTTGGGGCGCCGACAGGGGAGGAGAAAAACTGTTTTTT.

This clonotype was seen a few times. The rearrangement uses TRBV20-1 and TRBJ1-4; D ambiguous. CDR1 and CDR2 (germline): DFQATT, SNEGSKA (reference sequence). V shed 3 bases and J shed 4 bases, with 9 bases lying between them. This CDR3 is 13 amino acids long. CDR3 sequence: CSASLGLNEKLFF. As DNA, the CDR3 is TGCAGTGCTAGCCTAGGCCTTAATGAAAAACTGTTTTTT.

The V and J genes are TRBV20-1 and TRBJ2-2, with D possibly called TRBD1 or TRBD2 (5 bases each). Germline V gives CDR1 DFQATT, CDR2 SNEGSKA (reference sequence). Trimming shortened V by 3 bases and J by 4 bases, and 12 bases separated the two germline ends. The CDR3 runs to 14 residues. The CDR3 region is CSARAGALTGELFF. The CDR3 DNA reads TGCAGTGCTAGGGCCGGGGCCCTCACCGGGGAGCTGTTTTTT.

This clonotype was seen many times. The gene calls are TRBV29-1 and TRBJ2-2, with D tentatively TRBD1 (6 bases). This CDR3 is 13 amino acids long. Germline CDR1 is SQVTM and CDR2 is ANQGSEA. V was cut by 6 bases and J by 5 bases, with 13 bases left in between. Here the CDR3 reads CSVEAGDTGELFF. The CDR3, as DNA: TGCAGCGTCGAGGCAGGGGATACCGGGGAGCTGTTTTTT.

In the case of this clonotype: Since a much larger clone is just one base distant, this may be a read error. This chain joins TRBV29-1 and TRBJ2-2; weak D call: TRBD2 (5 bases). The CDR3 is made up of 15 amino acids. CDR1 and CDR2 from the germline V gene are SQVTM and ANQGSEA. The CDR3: CSVRAPGMNTGEPFF. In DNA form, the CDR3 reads TGCAGCGTCCGCGCCCCGGGGATGAACACCGGGGAGCCGTTTTTT.

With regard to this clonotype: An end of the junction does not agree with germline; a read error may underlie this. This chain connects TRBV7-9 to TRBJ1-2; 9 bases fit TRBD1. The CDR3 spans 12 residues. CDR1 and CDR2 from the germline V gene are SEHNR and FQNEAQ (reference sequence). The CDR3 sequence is CAISLDRGGYTF. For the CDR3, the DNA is TGTGCCATCAGCTTGGACAGGGGAGGCTACACCTTC.

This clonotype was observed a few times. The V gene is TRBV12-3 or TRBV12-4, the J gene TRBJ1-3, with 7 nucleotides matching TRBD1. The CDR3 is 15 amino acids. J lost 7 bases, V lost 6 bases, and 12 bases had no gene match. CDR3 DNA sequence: TGTGCCAGCAGGGGACAGCTACTACAAAGGAACACCATATATTTT. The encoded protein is CASRGQLLQRNTIYF.

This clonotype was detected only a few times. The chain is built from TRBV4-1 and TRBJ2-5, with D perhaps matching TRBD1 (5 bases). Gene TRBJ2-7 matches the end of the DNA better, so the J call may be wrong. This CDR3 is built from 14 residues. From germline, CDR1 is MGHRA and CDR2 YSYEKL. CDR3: CASSQVARVNEQYF. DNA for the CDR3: TGCGCCAGCAGCCAAGTGGCCAGGGTGAACGAGCAGTACTTC.

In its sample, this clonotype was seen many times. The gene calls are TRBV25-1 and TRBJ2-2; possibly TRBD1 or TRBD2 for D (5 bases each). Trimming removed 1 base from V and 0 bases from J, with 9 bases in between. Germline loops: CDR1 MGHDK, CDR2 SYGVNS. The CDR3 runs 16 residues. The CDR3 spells CASSEWGTTNTGELFF. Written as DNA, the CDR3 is TGTGCCAGCAGTGAATGGGGGACCACGAACACCGGGGAGCTGTTTTTT. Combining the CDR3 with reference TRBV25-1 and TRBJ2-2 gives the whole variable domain EADIYQTPRYLVIGTGKKITLECSQTMGHDKMYWYQQDPGMELHLIHYSYGVNSTEKGDLSSESTVSRIRTEHFPLTLESARPSHTSQYLCASSEWGTTNTGELFFGEGSRLTVL.

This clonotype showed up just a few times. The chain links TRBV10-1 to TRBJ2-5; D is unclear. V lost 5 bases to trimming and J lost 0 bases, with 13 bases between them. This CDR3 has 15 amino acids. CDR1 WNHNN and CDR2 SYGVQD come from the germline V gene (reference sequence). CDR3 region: CASSPGRWDQETQYF. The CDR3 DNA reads TGCGCCAGCAGTCCGGGCAGGTGGGACCAAGAGACCCAGTACTTC.

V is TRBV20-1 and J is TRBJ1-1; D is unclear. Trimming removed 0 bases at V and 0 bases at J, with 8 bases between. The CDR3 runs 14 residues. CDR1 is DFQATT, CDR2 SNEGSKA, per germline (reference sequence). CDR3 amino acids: CSARDKELNTEAFF. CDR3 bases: TGCAGTGCTAGAGATAAGGAGCTGAACACTGAAGCTTTCTTT.

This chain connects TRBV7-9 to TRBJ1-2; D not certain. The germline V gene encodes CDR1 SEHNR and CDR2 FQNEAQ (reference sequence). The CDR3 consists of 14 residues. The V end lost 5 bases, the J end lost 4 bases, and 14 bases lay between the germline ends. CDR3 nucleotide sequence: TGTGCCAGCAGCGAATGGGGATTGGGCTATGGCTACACCTTC. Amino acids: CASSEWGLGYGYTF.

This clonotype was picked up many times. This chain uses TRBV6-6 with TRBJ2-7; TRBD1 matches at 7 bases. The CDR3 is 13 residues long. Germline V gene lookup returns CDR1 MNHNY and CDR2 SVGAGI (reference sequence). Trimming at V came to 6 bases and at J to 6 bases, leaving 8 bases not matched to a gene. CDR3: CASSQKDRSEQYF. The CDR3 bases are TGTGCCAGCAGCCAAAAGGACAGGAGCGAGCAGTACTTC.

Here the CDR3 DNA reads TGTGCCAGCAGTGAATTGGGCGATGATCAGCCCCAGCATTTT. Its translation is CASSELGDDQPQHF. The chain carries TRBV2 and TRBJ1-5; D is undetermined. The V end was cut by 2 bases, the J end by 5 bases, with 10 bases between. The germline CDR1 and CDR2 sequences are SNHLY and FYNNEI. The CDR3 is made up of 14 amino acids.

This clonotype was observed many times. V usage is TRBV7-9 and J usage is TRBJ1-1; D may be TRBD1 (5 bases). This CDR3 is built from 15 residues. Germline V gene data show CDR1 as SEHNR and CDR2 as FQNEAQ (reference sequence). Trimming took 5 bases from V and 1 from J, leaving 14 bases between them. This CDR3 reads CASSPTGTANTEAFF. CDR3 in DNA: TGTGCCAGCAGCCCTACCGGGACCGCGAACACTGAAGCTTTCTTT. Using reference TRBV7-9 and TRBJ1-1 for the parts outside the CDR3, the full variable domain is DTGVSQNPRHKITKRGQNVTFRCDPISEHNRLYWYRQTLGQGPEFLTYFQNEAQLEKSRLLSDRFSAERPKGSFSTLEIQRTEQGDSAMYLCASSPTGTANTEAFFGQGTRLTVV.

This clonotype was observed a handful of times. The CDR3 sequence: CASSQRGNSGNTIYF. CDR3 DNA sequence: TGTGCCAGCAGTCAAAGGGGGAACTCTGGAAACACCATATATTTT. The chain joins TRBV9 to TRBJ1-3; weak D call: TRBD1 (6 bases). Germline V CDR1 and CDR2: SGDLS, YYNGEE. This CDR3 is built from 15 residues. Deletions cut 5 bases from V and 0 bases from J, with 12 bases between.

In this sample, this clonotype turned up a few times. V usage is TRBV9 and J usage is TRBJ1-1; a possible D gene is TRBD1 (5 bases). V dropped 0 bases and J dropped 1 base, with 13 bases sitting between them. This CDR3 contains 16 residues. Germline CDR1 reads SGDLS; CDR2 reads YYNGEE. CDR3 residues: CASSVGIAGENTEAFF. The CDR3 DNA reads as TGTGCCAGCAGCGTAGGGATAGCGGGGGAGAACACTGAAGCTTTCTTT.

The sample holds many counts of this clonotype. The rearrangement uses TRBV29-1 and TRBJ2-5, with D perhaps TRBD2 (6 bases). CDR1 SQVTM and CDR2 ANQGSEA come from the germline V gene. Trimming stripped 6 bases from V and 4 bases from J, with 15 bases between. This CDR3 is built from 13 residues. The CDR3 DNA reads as TGCAGCGTGGTGATGGAGGGAAGAGAGACCCAGTACTTC. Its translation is CSVVMEGRETQYF.